This T cell receptor beta chain was found in a study of blood T cell repertoires in COVID-19. Original methodology: Amplifying reference gene primers gave estimates of nucleated cell counts. Sequenced by immunoSEQ multiplex PCR; TCRdb stores in-frame clones only, minus some. Clone size and the V and J calls come from that table; the DNA yielded D and trimming. Here the sample spans about 200,000 clones, roughly 84% being singletons. The V gene lost 4 bases and the J gene lost 6 bases, with 11 bases spanning the gap. The germline CDR1 and CDR2 sequences are SGHTA and FQGNSA. The CDR3 length is 13 residues. Grouping used clinical history reported by participants in a survey and questionnaire. Those designated as exposed participants met a COVID-19 case within 2 weeks before study entry.

The sequence derives from a woman in her twenties or thirties who had been exposed to COVID-19. This chain uses TRBV7-2 with TRBJ2-3; maybe TRBD1 (6 bases). Input material: PBMCs or T cells enriched from blood (not recorded which). CDR3: CASSSTGPDTQYF. The DNA of the CDR3 is TGTGCCAGCAGCTCTACAGGGCCTGATACGCAGTATTTT.